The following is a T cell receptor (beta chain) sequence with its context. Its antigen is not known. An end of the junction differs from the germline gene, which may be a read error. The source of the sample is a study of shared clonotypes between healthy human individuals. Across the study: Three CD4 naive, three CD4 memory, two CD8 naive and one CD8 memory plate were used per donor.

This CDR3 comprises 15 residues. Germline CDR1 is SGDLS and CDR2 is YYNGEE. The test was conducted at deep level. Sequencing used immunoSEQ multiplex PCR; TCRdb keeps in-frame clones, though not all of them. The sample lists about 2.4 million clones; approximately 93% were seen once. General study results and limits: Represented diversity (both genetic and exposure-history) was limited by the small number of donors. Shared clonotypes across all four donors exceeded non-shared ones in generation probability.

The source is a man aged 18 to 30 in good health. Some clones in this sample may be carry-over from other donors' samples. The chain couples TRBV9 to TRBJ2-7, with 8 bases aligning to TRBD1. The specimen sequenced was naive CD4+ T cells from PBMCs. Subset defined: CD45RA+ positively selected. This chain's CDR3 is CASSVGGTGSHEQYF. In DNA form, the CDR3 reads TGTGCCAGCAGCGTGGGCGGGACAGGCTCCCACGAGCAGTACTTC.